Below, one T cell receptor (beta chain) is given with its context. Unsorted material relied on tens of millions of PBMCs as the source of genomic DNA. This sample is drawn from a study of shared clonotypes between healthy human individuals. Whole-study context: A couple of women and a few men aged 18 to 49 made up the donors.

The germline CDR1 and CDR2 sequences are SGHNT and YENEEA. V was clipped by 4 bases and J by 4 bases, with 14 bases between them. There are 15 residues in the CDR3. Researchers ran the assay at a deep level. Ten immunoSEQ deep assay plates held the unsorted PBMC DNA. Assay: immunoSEQ multiplex PCR; the TCRdb copy retains only in-frame clones and omits some. The data hold approximately 500,000 clones, with approximately 82% observed a single time. The genes are TRBV11-3 and TRBJ2-1, with TRBD1 as a possible D gene (5 bases). Sequenced material: PBMCs. This clonotype was sampled from a woman between 40 and 50 years old in good health. Some clones in this sample may be carry-over from other donors' samples. The CDR3 region has the DNA TGTGCCAGCAGCTCCAGGGAAGGGCAATACAATGAGCAGTTCTTC. Its protein is CASSSREGQYNEQFF.